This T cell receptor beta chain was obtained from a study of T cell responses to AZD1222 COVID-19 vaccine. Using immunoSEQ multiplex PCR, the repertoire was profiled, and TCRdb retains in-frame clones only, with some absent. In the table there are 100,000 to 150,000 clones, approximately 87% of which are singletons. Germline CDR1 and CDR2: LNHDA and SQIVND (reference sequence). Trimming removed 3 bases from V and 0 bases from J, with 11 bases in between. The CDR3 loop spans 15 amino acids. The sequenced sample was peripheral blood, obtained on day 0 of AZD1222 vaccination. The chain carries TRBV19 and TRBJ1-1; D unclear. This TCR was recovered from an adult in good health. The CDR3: CASSITGNMNTEAFF. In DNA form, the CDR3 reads TGTGCCAGTAGTATTACTGGTAATATGAACACTGAAGCTTTCTTT.